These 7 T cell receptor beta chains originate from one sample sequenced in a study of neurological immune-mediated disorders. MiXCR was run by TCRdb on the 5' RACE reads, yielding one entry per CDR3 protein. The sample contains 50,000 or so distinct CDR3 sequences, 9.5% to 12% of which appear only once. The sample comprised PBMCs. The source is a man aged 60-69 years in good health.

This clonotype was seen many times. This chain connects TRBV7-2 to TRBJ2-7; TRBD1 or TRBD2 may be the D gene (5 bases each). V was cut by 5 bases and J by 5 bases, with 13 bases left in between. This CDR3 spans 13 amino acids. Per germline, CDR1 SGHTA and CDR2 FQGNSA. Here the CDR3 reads CASSPNRGHEQYF. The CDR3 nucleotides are TGTGCCAGCAGCCCGAATCGGGGCCACGAGCAGTACTTC.

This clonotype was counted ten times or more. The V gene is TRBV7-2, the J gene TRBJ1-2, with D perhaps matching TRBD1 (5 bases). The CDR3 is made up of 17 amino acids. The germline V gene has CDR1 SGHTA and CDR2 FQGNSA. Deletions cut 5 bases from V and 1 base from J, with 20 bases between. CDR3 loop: CASSPDIHRLDNYGYTF. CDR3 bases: TGTGCCAGCAGCCCAGATATCCACAGGCTCGATAACTATGGCTACACCTTC. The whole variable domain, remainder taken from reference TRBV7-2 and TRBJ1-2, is GAGVSQSPSNKVTEKGKDVELRCDPISGHTALYWYRQSLGQGLEFLIYFQGNSAPDKSGLPSDRFSAERTGGSVSTLTIQRTQQEDSAVYLCASSPDIHRLDNYGYTFGSGTRLTVV.

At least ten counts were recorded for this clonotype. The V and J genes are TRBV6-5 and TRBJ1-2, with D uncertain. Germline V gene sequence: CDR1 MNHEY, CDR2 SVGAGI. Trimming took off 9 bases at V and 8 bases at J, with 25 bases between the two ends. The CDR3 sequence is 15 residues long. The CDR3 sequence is CASMETEAFFGGYTF. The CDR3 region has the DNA TGTGCCAGTATGGAAACGGAGGCATTTTTCGGGGGCTACACCTTC.

The chain's CDR3 is CASSPGTGFYNEQFF. The CDR3, as DNA: TGTGCCAGCAGCCCGGGGACAGGGTTTTACAATGAGCAGTTCTTC. The rearrangement uses TRBV7-8 and TRBJ2-1, with TRBD1 matching over 9 bases. With V trimmed by 5 bases and J by 4 bases, 6 bases remained unmatched. CDR1 is SGHVS and CDR2 is FQNEAQ in the germline V gene. This CDR3 has 15 residues.

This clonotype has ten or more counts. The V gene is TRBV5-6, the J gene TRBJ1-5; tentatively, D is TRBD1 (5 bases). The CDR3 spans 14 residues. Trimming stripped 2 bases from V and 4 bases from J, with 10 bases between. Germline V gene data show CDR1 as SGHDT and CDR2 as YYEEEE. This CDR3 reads CASSFRQLNQPQHF. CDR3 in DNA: TGTGCCAGCAGCTTCAGACAGCTAAATCAGCCCCAGCATTTT.

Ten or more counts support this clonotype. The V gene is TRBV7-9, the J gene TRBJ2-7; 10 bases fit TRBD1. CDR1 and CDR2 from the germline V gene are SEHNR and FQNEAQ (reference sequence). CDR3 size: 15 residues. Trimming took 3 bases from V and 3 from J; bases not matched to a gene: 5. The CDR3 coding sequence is TGTGCCAGCAGCTTTTCCCGGGACAGGGGCTACGAGCAGTACTTC. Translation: CASSFSRDRGYEQYF.

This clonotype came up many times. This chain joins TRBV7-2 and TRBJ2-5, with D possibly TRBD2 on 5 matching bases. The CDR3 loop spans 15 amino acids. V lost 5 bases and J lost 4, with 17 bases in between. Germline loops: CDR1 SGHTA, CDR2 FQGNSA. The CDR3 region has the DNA TGTGCCAGCAGCCAAACTTGGACTTTAACAGAGACCCAGTACTTC. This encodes CASSQTWTLTETQYF.